This T cell receptor (beta chain) was sequenced during a study of T cell responses to AZD1222 COVID-19 vaccine. Study outcomes and limitations: Recipients of two AZD1222 doses showed rising Spike-specific TCR breadth and depth.

This CDR3 has 14 residues. The V gene's germline CDR1 is SEHNR and CDR2 FQNEAQ (reference sequence). V gave up 5 bases and J gave up 7 bases, with 18 bases separating them. Note on this clone: Its antigen remains unknown.

Some clones are missing from TCRdb's copy, which holds only in-frame ones; the method was immunoSEQ multiplex PCR. The sample contains tens of thousands of clones, almost 90% of which appear only once. The specimen was peripheral blood, collected 28 days after the second AZD1222 dose. This TCR derives from an adult who received the AZD1222 COVID-19 vaccine. This rearrangement joins TRBV7-9 to TRBJ2-7, with a weak D call TRBD2 (5 bases). CDR3 in DNA: TGTGCCAGCAGCCCCATTAGTCTCTCGGGGGAGCAGTACTTC. Residues: CASSPISLSGEQYF.